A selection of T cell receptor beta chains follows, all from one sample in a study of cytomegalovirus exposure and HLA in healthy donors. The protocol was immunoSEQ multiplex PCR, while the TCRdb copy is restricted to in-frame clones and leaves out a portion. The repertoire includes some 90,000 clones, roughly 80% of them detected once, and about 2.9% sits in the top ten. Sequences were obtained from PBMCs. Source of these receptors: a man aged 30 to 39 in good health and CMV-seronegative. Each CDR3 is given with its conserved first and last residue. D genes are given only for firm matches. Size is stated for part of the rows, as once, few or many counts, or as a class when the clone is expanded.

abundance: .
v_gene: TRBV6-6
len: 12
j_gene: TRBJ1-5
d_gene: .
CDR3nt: TGTGCCAGCAGTCAGGTTAATCAGCCCCAGCATTTT
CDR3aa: CASSQVNQPQHF

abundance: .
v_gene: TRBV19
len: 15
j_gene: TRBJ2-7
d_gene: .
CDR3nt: TGTGCCAGTAGTATCGAAGGGGGTCCTACCTACGAGCAGTACTTC
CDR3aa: CASSIEGGPTYEQYF

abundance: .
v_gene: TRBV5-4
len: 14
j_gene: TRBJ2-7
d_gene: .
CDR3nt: TGTGCCAGCAGCTTGGCCCGAGTACCCTACGAGCAGTACTTC
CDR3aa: CASSLARVPYEQYF

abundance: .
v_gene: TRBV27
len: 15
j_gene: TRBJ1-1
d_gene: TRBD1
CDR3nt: TGTGCCAGCAGTTTAACGGGGGACAGGGGAACTGAAGCTTTCTTT
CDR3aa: CASSLTGDRGTEAFF

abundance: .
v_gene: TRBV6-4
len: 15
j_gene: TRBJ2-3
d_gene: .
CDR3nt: TGTGCCAGCAGTGTCTCGGGCCTCAGCACAGATACGCAGTATTTT
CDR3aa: CASSVSGLSTDTQYF

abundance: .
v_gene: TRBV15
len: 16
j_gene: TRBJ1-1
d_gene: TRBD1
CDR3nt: TGTGCCACCAGCAAATATCCTCAGGGGGCGAACACTGAAGCTTTCTTT
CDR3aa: CATSKYPQGANTEAFF

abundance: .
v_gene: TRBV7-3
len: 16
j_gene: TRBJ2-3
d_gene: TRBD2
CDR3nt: TGTGCCAGCAGCAGCCAAGCGGGGGCTAGCACAGATACGCAGTATTTT
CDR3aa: CASSSQAGASTDTQYF

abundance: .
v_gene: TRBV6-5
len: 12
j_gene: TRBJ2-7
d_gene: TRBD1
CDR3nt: TGTGCCAGCAGTCGACAGGGGTACGAGCAGTACTTC
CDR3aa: CASSRQGYEQYF

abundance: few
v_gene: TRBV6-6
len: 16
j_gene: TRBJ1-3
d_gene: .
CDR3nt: TGTGCCAGCAGTTACGATGGCTCTTCCTCTGGAAACACCATATATTTT
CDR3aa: CASSYDGSSSGNTIYF

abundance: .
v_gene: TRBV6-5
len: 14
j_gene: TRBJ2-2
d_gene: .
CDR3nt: TGTGCCAGCAGCGCTCAGGGATCCACCGGGGAGCTGTTTTTT
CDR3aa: CASSAQGSTGELFF

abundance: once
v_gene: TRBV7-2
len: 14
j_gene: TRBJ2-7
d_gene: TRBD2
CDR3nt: TGTGCCAGCAGCCCGCATAGCGGGGACTACGAGCAGTACTTC
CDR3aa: CASSPHSGDYEQYF

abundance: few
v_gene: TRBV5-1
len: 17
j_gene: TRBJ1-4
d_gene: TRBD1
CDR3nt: TGCGCCAGCAGCTTGGGCAAGGGGGCGCAAACTAATGAAAAACTGTTTTTT
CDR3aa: CASSLGKGAQTNEKLFF

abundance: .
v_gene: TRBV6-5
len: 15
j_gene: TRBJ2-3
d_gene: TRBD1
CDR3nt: TGTGCCAGCAGTCCCGGGACAGGGGAAACAGATACGCAGTATTTT
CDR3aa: CASSPGTGETDTQYF

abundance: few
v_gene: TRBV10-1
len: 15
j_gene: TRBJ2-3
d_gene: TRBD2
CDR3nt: TGCGCCAGCAGTGATCCGCGGGGGGAATCAGATACGCAGTATTTT
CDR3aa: CASSDPRGESDTQYF

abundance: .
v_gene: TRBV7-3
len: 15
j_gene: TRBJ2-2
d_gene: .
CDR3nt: TGTGCCAGCAGCTCTCAGCGGACCAACACCGGGGAGCTGTTTTTT
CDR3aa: CASSSQRTNTGELFF

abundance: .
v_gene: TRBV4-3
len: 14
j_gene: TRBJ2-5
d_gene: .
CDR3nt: TGCGCCAGCAGCCAAGAGCGATCTTCAGAGACCCAGTACTTC
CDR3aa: CASSQERSSETQYF

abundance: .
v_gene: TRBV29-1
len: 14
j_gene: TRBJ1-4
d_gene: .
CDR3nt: TGCAGCGTTGAAGGTAGCGGGGCAGGAAAAAAACTGTTTTTT
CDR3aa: CSVEGSGAGKKLFF

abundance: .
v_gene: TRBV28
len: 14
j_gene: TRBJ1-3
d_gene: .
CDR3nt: TGTGCCAGCAGTTTAAACAGGGCTGGAAACACCATATATTTT
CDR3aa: CASSLNRAGNTIYF

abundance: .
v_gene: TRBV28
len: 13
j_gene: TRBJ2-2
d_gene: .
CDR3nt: TGTGCCAGCAGCAACAGGCCCATCGGGGAGCTGTTTTTT
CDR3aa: CASSNRPIGELFF

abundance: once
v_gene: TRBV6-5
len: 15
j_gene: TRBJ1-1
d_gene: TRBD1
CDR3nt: TGTGCCAGCAGTTGGGTGACAGGGGGAGTCGCTGAAGCTTTCTTT
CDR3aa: CASSWVTGGVAEAFF

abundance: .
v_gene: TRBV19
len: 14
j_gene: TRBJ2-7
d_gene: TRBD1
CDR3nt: TGTGCCAGTAATCAAGGACAGGGGTTCTACGAGCAGTACTTC
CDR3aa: CASNQGQGFYEQYF

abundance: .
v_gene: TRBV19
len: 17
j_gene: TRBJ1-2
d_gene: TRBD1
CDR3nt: TGTGCCAGTAGTATAGATCCCCTTCGGACAGGGGGGAATGGCTACACCTTC
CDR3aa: CASSIDPLRTGGNGYTF

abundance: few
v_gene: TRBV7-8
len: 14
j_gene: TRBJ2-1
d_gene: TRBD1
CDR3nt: TGTGCCAGCAGCTTGTCCAACAGGGGCGGTGAGCAGTTCTTC
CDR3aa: CASSLSNRGGEQFF

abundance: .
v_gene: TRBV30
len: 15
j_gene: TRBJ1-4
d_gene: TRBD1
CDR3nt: TGTGCCTGGAGTGTAGCGAGGGGGCGAGGTGAAAAACTGTTTTTT
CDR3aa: CAWSVARGRGEKLFF

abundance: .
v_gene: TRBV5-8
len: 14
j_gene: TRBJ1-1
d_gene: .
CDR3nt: TGTGCCAGCAGCCGACAGGTTTGGGGCACTGAAGCTTTCTTT
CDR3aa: CASSRQVWGTEAFF

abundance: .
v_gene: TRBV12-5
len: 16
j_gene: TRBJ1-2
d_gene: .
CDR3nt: TGTGCTAGTGGTTTGGTAGATGCAGGGAGGAACTATGGCTACACCTTC
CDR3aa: CASGLVDAGRNYGYTF

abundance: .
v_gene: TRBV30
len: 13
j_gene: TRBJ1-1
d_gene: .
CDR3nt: TGTGCCTGGAGTATCCTCCCCTATACTGAAGCTTTCTTT
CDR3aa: CAWSILPYTEAFF

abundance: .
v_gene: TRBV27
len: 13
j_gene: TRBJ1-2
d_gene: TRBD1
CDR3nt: TGTGCCAGCAGTATTGAAACAGGGGCCGGCTACACCTTC
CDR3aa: CASSIETGAGYTF

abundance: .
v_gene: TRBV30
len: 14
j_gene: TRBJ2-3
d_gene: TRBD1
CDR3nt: TGTGCCTGGAGTTCTCAGGGGGCAGGTGATACGCAGTATTTT
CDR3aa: CAWSSQGAGDTQYF